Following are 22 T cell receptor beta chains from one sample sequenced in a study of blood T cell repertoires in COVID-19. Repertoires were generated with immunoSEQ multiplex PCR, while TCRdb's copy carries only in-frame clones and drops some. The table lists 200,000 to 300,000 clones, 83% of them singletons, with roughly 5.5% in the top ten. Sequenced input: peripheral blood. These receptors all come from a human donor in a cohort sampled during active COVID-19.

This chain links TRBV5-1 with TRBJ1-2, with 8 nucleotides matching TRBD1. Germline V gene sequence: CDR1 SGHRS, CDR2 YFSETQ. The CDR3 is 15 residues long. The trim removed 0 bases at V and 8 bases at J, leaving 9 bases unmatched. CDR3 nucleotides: TGCGCCAGCAGCTTGGACACGACAGGGGTGAGGGGCTACACCTTC. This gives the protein CASSLDTTGVRGYTF.

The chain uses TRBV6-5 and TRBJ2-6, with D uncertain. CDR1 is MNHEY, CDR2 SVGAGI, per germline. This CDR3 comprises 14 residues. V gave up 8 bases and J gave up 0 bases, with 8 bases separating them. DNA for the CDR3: TGTGCCAGCCAGGAAGGCTCTGGGGCCAACGTCCTGACTTTC. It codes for CASQEGSGANVLTF.

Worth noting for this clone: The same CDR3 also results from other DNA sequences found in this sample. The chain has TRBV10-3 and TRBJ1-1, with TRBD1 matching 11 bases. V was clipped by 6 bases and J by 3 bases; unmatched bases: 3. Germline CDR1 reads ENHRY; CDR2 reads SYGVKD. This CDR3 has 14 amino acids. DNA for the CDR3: TGTGCCATCAGGTCGGGACAGGGGGACACTGAAGCTTTCTTT. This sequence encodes CAIRSGQGDTEAFF.

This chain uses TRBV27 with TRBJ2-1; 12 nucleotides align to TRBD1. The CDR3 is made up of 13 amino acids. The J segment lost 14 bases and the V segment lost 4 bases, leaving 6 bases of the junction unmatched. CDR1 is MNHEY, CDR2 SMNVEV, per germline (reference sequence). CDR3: CASSSPGQGAKFF. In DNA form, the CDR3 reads TGTGCCAGCAGTTCTCCGGGACAGGGGGCGAAGTTCTTC.

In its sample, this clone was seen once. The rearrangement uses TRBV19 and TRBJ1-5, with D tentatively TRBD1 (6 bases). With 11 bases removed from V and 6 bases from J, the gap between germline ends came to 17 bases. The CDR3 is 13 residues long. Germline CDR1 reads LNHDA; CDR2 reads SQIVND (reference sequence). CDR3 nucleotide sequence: TGTGCCGGGGGCCTAGTCGGCAGTCAGCCCCAGCATTTT. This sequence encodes CAGGLVGSQPQHF. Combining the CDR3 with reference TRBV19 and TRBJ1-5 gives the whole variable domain DGGITQSPKYLFRKEGQNVTLSCEQNLNHDAMYWYRQDPGQGLRLIYYSQIVNDFQKGDIAEGYSVSREKKESFPLTVTSAQKNPTAFYLCAGGLVGSQPQHFGDGTRLSIL.

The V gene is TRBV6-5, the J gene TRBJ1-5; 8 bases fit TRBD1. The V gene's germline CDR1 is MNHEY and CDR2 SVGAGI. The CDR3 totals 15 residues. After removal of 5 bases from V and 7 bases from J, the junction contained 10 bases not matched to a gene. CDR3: CASSRTMGQAQPQHF. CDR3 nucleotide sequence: TGTGCCAGCAGTCGAACGATGGGACAGGCCCAGCCCCAGCATTTT.

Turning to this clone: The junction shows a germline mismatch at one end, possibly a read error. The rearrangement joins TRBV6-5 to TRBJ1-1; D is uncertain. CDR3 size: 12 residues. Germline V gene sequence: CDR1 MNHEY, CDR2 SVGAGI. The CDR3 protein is CASSYEGRPAEF. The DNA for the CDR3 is TGTGCCAGCAGTTACGAAGGCAGGCCGGCAGAGTTT.

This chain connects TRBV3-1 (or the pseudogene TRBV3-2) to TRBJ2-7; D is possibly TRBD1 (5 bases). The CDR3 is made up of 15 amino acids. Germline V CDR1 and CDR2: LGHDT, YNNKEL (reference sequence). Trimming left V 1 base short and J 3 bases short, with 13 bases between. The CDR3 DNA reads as TGTGCCAGCAGCCAAGGGCAGGGCGGCTTCTACGAGCAGTACTTC. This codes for CASSQGQGGFYEQYF.

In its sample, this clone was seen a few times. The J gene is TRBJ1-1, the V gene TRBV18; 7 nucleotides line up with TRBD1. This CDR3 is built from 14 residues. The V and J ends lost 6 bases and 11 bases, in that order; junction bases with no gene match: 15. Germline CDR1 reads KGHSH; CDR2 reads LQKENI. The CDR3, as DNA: TGTGCCAGCTCTAGCTATTCCCGGGACAGTGAGGCTTTCTTT. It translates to CASSSYSRDSEAFF.

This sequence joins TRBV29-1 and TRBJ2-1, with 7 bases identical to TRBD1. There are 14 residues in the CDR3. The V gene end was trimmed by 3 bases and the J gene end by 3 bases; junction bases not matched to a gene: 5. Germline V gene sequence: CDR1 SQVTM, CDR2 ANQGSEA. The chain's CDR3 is CSVDSAGGYNEQFF. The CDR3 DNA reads TGCAGCGTTGATTCGGCAGGGGGCTACAATGAGCAGTTCTTC.

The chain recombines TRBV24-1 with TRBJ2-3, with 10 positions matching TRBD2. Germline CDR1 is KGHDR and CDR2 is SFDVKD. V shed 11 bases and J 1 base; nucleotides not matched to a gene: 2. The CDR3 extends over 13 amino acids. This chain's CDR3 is CAIGLAGTDTQYF. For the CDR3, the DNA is TGTGCCATCGGACTAGCGGGCACAGATACGCAGTATTTT.

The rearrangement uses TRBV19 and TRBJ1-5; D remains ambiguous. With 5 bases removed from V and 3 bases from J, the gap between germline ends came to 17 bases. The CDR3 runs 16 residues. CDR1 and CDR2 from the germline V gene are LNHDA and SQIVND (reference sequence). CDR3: CASSYERALYNQPQHF. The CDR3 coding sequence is TGTGCCAGTAGTTATGAGAGGGCCTTATACAATCAGCCCCAGCATTTT.

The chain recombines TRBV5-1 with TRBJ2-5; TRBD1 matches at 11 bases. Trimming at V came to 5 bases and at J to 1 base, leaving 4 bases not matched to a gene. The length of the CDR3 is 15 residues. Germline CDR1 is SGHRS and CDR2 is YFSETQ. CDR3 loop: CASRAGTGGQETQYF. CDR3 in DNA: TGCGCCAGCAGGGCTGGGACAGGGGGCCAAGAGACCCAGTACTTC.

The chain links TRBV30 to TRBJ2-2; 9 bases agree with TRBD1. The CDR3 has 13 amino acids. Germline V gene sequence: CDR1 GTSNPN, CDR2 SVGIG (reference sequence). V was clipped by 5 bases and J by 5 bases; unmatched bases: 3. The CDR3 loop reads CAWGQGLTGELFF. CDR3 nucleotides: TGTGCCTGGGGACAGGGGCTAACCGGGGAGCTGTTTTTT.

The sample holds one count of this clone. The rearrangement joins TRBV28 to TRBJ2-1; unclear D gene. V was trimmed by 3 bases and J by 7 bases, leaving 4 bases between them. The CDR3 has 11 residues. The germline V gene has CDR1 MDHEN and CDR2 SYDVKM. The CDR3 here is CASSFINEQFF. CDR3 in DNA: TGTGCCAGCAGTTTTATAAATGAGCAGTTCTTC. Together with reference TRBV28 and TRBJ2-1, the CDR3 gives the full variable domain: DVKVTQSSRYLVKRTGEKVFLECVQDMDHENMFWYRQDPGLGLRLIYFSYDVKMKEKGDIPEGYSVSREKKERFSLILESASTNQTSMYLCASSFINEQFFGPGTRLTVL.

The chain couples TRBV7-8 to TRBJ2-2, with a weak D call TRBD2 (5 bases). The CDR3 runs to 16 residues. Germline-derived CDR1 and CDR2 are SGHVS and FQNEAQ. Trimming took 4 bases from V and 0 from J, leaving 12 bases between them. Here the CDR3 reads CASSSGLIANTGELFF. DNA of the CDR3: TGTGCCAGCAGCTCCGGACTCATCGCGAACACCGGGGAGCTGTTTTTT.

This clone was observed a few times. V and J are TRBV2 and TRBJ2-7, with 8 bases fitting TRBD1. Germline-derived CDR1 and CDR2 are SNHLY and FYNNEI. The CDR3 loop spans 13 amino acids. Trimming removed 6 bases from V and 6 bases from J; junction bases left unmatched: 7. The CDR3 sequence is CASRMTGAGEQYF. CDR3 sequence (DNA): TGTGCCAGCAGGATGACAGGGGCGGGCGAGCAGTACTTC. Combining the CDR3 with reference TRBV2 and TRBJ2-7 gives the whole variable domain EPEVTQTPSHQVTQMGQEVILRCVPISNHLYFYWYRQILGQKVEFLVSFYNNEISEKSEIFDDQFSVERPDGSNFTLKIRSTKLEDSAMYFCASRMTGAGEQYFGPGTRLTVT.

CDR3 loop: CASAERPPYEQYF. The CDR3 DNA reads as TGTGCTAGTGCTGAGCGACCCCCCTACGAGCAGTACTTC. J is TRBJ2-7 and V is TRBV12-5, with D unclear. CDR3 length: 13 amino acids. Germline CDR1 reads LGHNT; CDR2 reads FRNRAP. The ends were cut back, 7 bases at V and 2 bases at J, with 12 bases in the middle.

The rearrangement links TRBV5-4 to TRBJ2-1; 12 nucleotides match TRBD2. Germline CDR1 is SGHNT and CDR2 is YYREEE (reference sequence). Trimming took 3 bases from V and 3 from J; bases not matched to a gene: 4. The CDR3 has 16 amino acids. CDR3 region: CASSSSGGAFYNEQFF. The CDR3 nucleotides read TGTGCCAGCAGCTCTAGCGGGGGGGCCTTCTACAATGAGCAGTTCTTC.

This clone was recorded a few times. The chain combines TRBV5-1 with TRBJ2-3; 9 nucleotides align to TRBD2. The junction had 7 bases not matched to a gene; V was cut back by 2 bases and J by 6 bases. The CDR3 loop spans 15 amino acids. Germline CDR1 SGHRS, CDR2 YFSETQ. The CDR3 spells CASSFRGGAGDTQYF. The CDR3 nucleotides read TGCGCCAGCAGCTTTCGCGGGGGGGCCGGGGATACGCAGTATTTT.

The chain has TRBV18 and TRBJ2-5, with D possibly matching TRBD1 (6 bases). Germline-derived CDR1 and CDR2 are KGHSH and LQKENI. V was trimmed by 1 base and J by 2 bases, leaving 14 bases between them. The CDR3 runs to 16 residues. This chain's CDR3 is CASSPLMDSPQETQYF. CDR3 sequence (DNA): TGTGCCAGCTCACCACTAATGGACAGTCCACAAGAGACCCAGTACTTC.

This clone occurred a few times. The CDR3 nucleotides read TGTGCCAGCTCACAAGGGACAGCTAATGAAAAACTGTTTTTT. This gives the protein CASSQGTANEKLFF. The chain employs TRBV18 and TRBJ1-4; TRBD1 matches 7 bases. Looked up from germline, CDR1 is KGHSH and CDR2 is LQKENI. Losses at the gene ends were 4 bases for V and 3 bases for J; bases not matched to a gene: 2. The CDR3 extends over 14 amino acids.